This TCR beta chain is from a study of response to subunit inactivated influenza vaccine. A few counts support this clonotype. The CDR3 consists of 14 residues. The J segment lost 4 bases and the V segment lost 2 bases, leaving 2 bases of the junction unmatched. TCRdb reanalysed the RT-PCR reads using MiXCR and keeps one entry per CDR3 protein. The sample shows just under 250,000 distinct CDR3 sequences, more than 10% of them seen only once. The sequence derives from a man aged 50-60 years who received an inactivated influenza vaccine. The specimen was non-naive T cells sorted from PBMCs, collected less than 15 days before vaccination. The chain links TRBV12-3 or TRBV12-4 to TRBJ2-4; 7 nucleotides align to TRBD1. The CDR3 sequence is CASSLRQGKNIQYF. The CDR3 DNA follows: TGTGCCAGCAGTTTACGACAGGGAAAAAACATTCAGTACTTC.